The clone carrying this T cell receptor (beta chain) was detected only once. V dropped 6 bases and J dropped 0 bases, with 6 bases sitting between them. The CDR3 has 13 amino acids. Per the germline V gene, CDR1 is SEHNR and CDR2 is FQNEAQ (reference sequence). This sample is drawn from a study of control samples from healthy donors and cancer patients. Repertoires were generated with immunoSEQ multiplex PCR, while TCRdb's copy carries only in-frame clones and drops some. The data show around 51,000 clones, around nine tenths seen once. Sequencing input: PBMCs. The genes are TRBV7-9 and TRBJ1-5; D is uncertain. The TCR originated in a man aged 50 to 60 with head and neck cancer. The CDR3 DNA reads TGTGCCAGCAGTCCAGATAGCAATCAGCCCCAGCATTTT. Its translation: CASSPDSNQPQHF. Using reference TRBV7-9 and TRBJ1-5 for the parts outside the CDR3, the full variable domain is DTGVSQNPRHKITKRGQNVTFRCDPISEHNRLYWYRQTLGQGPEFLTYFQNEAQLEKSRLLSDRFSAERPKGSFSTLEIQRTEQGDSAMYLCASSPDSNQPQHFGDGTRLSIL.